The 22 T cell receptor beta chains listed next were all sequenced from one sample in a study of T cell changes during pregnancy in multiple sclerosis. Profiling relied on immunoSEQ multiplex PCR, and the TCRdb table lists in-frame clones only, not all of them. The data show roughly 100,000 clones, roughly 89% seen once. Sample: peripheral blood, taken after pregnancy. All receptors come from a female donor in good health, enrolled as a control in a pregnancy study.

The chain has TRBV30 and TRBJ2-7; D unresolved. Between the trimmed V and J ends, which lost 2 bases and 2 bases, there was a span of 10 bases. The CDR3 covers 13 residues. Germline CDR1 is GTSNPN and CDR2 is SVGIG (reference sequence). The CDR3 coding sequence is TGTGCCTGGAGTCCGCAGCGACCCTACGAGCAGTACTTC. Translation: CAWSPQRPYEQYF.

This clone appeared a few times. V and J are TRBV2 and TRBJ1-6; no firm D call. CDR1 and CDR2 (germline): SNHLY, FYNNEI. Trimming cost V 5 bases and J 9 bases, with 17 bases left between them. The CDR3 runs to 15 residues. The CDR3 protein is CASSLTDAWSSPLHF. The CDR3 DNA is TGTGCCAGCAGTCTCACCGACGCTTGGAGTTCACCCCTCCACTTT.

CDR3: CASSQDYSGETQYF. The CDR3 nucleotides are TGTGCCAGCAGCCAAGATTACTCCGGGGAGACCCAGTACTTC. The V gene is TRBV4-2, the J gene TRBJ2-5; D is unclear. Trimming removed 0 bases from V and 5 bases from J, with 10 bases in between. The CDR3 length is 14 residues. Germline V CDR1 and CDR2: LGHNA, YNFKEQ.

The chain carries TRBV29-1 and TRBJ2-2, with 8 nucleotides matching TRBD1. This CDR3 has 14 residues. J was trimmed by 6 bases and V by 6 bases; bases with no gene match: 9. The germline CDR1 and CDR2 sequences are SQVTM and ANQGSEA. CDR3 protein: CSVTWTDRAGELFF. The CDR3 region has the DNA TGCAGCGTGACCTGGACGGACAGGGCCGGGGAGCTGTTTTTT.

The chain carries TRBV7-2 and TRBJ2-1; 14 nucleotides match TRBD2. This CDR3 comprises 15 residues. The V gene's germline CDR1 is SGHTA and CDR2 FQGNSA. The V and J ends lost 5 bases and 13 bases, in that order; junction bases with no gene match: 10. Here the CDR3 reads CASSPRLAGGPEQFF. CDR3 in DNA: TGTGCCAGCAGCCCAAGACTAGCGGGGGGGCCGGAACAGTTCTTC.

V gene TRBV18 combines with J gene TRBJ1-1; D is possibly TRBD1 (5 bases). CDR3 length equals 13 residues. Trimming left V 6 bases short and J 8 bases short, with 16 bases between. Germline CDR1 is KGHSH and CDR2 is LQKENI. The CDR3 is CASSLQGGIEAFF. CDR3 bases: TGTGCCAGCTCTCTCCAGGGCGGGATAGAAGCTTTCTTT.

This sequence joins TRBV7-8 and TRBJ1-5, with TRBD1 as a possible D gene (5 bases). Germline-derived CDR1 and CDR2 are SGHVS and FQNEAQ. With 5 bases removed from V and 5 bases from J, the gap between germline ends came to 10 bases. This CDR3 comprises 13 residues. This CDR3 reads CASSIRGDQPQHF. The DNA for the CDR3 is TGTGCCAGCAGCATCCGGGGGGATCAGCCCCAGCATTTT.

The chain is built from TRBV4-3 and TRBJ1-4; TRBD1 matches 7 bases. Germline V gene lookup returns CDR1 LGHNA and CDR2 YSLEER. The CDR3 is 16 residues long. V trimming: 4 bases; J trimming: 8 bases; junction bases outside the gene matches: 13. The CDR3 protein is CASSRLTGSVGEKLFF. The CDR3 DNA reads TGCGCCAGCAGCCGACTGACAGGGTCTGTCGGGGAAAAACTGTTTTTT.

V is TRBV7-3 and J is TRBJ1-1, with D possibly being TRBD1 (5 bases). The CDR3 sequence is 14 residues long. V was pared by 4 bases and J by 0 bases, with 9 bases between. CDR1 and CDR2 (germline): SGHTA, FQGTGA. As DNA, the CDR3 is TGTGCCAGCAGCTCCCAAGGGGTGAACACTGAAGCTTTCTTT. Its translation is CASSSQGVNTEAFF.

Concerning this clone itself: Different DNA sequences within this sample yield the same CDR3. Here the CDR3 DNA reads TGTGCCTGGAGTGTCGCAGGGGGCGCTTACAATGAGCAGTTCTTC. Amino acid sequence: CAWSVAGGAYNEQFF. The chain uses TRBV30 and TRBJ2-1; TRBD1 aligns across 8 bases. The germline V gene has CDR1 GTSNPN and CDR2 SVGIG (reference sequence). The CDR3 is 15 amino acids. Trimming cost V 0 bases and J 4 bases; bases outside gene matches: 5.

This sequence joins TRBV9 and TRBJ2-7, with D perhaps matching TRBD2 (6 bases). Germline CDR1 SGDLS, CDR2 YYNGEE. The length of the CDR3 is 14 residues. The ends were cut back, 0 bases at V and 5 bases at J, with 12 bases in the middle. Here the CDR3 DNA reads TGTGCCAGCAGCGTAGGACTAGGAAAGGACGAGCAGTACTTC. Its protein is CASSVGLGKDEQYF.

The rearrangement uses TRBV28 and TRBJ1-2; no reliable D call. Trimming cost V 5 bases and J 4 bases, with 14 bases left between them. Germline values: CDR1 MDHEN, CDR2 SYDVKM. This CDR3 is built from 14 residues. The CDR3 sequence: CASSPPQIGYGYTF. CDR3 DNA sequence: TGTGCCAGCAGTCCGCCCCAAATCGGCTATGGCTACACCTTC.

This clone was observed a single time. V is TRBV19 and J is TRBJ1-1; the D gene is possibly TRBD1 (6 bases). The CDR3 length is 17 residues. Germline loops: CDR1 LNHDA, CDR2 SQIVND (reference sequence). V lost 1 base and J lost 0, with 15 bases in between. The CDR3 loop reads CASSIGGGARMNTEAFF. The CDR3 DNA follows: TGTGCCAGTAGTATAGGCGGGGGGGCGCGGATGAACACTGAAGCTTTCTTT. The entire variable domain, with the rest obtained from reference TRBV19 and TRBJ1-1, is as follows: DGGITQSPKYLFRKEGQNVTLSCEQNLNHDAMYWYRQDPGQGLRLIYYSQIVNDFQKGDIAEGYSVSREKKESFPLTVTSAQKNPTAFYLCASSIGGGARMNTEAFFGQGTRLTVV.

This chain uses TRBV5-1 with TRBJ1-1; possible D gene TRBD1, 5 bases. The germline CDR1 and CDR2 sequences are SGHRS and YFSETQ. V lost 1 base to trimming and J lost 12 bases, with 13 bases between them. The CDR3 has 12 residues. The CDR3 loop is CASSLTTGLTFF. CDR3 in DNA: TGCGCCAGCAGCTTGACCACAGGTCTAACTTTCTTT.

The rearrangement joins TRBV5-4 to TRBJ2-5, with D possibly matching TRBD2 (6 bases). V lost 7 bases, J lost 2 bases, and 9 bases lay in between. The germline V gene has CDR1 SGHNT and CDR2 YYREEE (reference sequence). The CDR3 is 12 amino acids. CDR3 DNA sequence: TGTGCCAGCCAGCGGGCACAAGAGACCCAGTACTTC. Its protein is CASQRAQETQYF. Drawing the rest from reference TRBV5-4 and TRBJ2-5, the complete variable domain is ETGVTQSPTHLIKTRGQQVTLRCSSQSGHNTVSWYQQALGQGPQFIFQYYREEENGRGNFPPRFSGLQFPNYSSELNVNALELDDSALYLCASQRAQETQYFGPGTRLLVL.

The chain employs TRBV6-1 and TRBJ2-1; 8 bases map to TRBD1. CDR1 and CDR2 (germline): MNHNS, SASEGT. The CDR3 length is 14 residues. Trimming at V came to 8 bases and at J to 2 bases, leaving 5 bases not matched to a gene. This chain's CDR3 is CASLRDRTYNEQFF. The CDR3 nucleotides are TGTGCCAGCCTCCGGGACAGGACCTACAATGAGCAGTTCTTC.

The rearrangement uses TRBV6-5 and TRBJ1-2; possible D gene TRBD1, 5 bases. The CDR3 covers 16 residues. V lost 1 base, J lost 2 bases, and 14 bases lay in between. Germline V CDR1 and CDR2: MNHEY, SVGAGI. Here the CDR3 DNA reads TGTGCCAGCAGTTACTGGCGCCTACGGGGGAACTATGGCTACACCTTC. Its protein product is CASSYWRLRGNYGYTF.

This chain joins TRBV9 and TRBJ2-1, with D possibly matching TRBD2 (5 bases). Trimming stripped 0 bases from V and 10 bases from J, with 17 bases between. The V gene's germline CDR1 is SGDLS and CDR2 YYNGEE. This CDR3 is built from 15 residues. CDR3: CASSVERAGIGEQFF. Here the CDR3 DNA reads TGTGCCAGCAGCGTAGAAAGGGCCGGGATAGGAGAGCAGTTCTTC.

The chain has TRBV4-2 and TRBJ2-3; a possible D gene is TRBD2 (6 bases). The length of the CDR3 is 14 residues. Germline V gives CDR1 LGHNA, CDR2 YNFKEQ. Trimming pared 5 bases from V and 0 bases from J, leaving 9 bases between. The CDR3 reads CASSRDFSTDTQYF. CDR3 nucleotides: TGTGCCAGCAGCAGGGACTTTAGCACAGATACGCAGTATTTT.

This chain connects TRBV7-2 to TRBJ2-4, with D perhaps matching TRBD1 (6 bases). CDR1 and CDR2 from the germline V gene are SGHTA and FQGNSA. Trimming took 5 bases from V and 0 from J, leaving 14 bases between them. CDR3 size: 16 residues. The CDR3 spells CASSPQGSRAKNIQYF. The CDR3 DNA is TGTGCCAGCAGCCCACAGGGAAGCCGAGCCAAAAACATTCAGTACTTC. Full variable domain (remainder filled in from reference TRBV7-2 and TRBJ2-4): GAGVSQSPSNKVTEKGKDVELRCDPISGHTALYWYRQSLGQGLEFLIYFQGNSAPDKSGLPSDRFSAERTGGSVSTLTIQRTQQEDSAVYLCASSPQGSRAKNIQYFGAGTRLSVL.

This clone was seen a single time. The V gene is TRBV15, the J gene TRBJ1-5; D gene unclear. CDR1 is LNHNV, CDR2 YYDKDF, per germline (reference sequence). The ends were cut back, 0 bases at V and 3 bases at J, with 9 bases in the middle. CDR3 length: 15 residues. DNA of the CDR3: TGTGCCACCAGCAGAGATTACGGGGTCAATCAGCCCCAGCATTTT. Its translation: CATSRDYGVNQPQHF.

To note about this clone: At one end, the junction sequence differs from germline, possibly due to a read error. The chain recombines TRBV7-7 with TRBJ1-2; D gene uncertain. The CDR3 covers 17 residues. The germline V gene has CDR1 SSHAT and CDR2 FNYEAQ (reference sequence). The CDR3 region is CASSPRGDKVPRYGYTF. DNA for the CDR3: TGTGCTAGCAGCCCCCGAGGTGATAAAGTACCCCGTTATGGCTACACCTTC.